The source of this TCR beta chain is a study of CD4 and CD8 cells across lung adenocarcinoma regions. Localized lung adenocarcinoma, a non-small cell lung cancer, affected the donors. This clonotype was observed at least ten times. This CDR3 has 13 amino acids. J lost 5 bases, V lost 3 bases, and 3 bases had no gene match. CDR1 and CDR2 from the germline V gene are MNHEY and SMNVEV (reference sequence). TCRdb re-called the PCR reads through MiXCR, storing one row per CDR3 protein. The sample holds 10,000 to 15,000 distinct CDR3 sequences, 47% seen once. This TCR was sampled from a male donor with lung adenocarcinoma. The CD4 and CD8 labels of this study may be unreliable. The V gene is TRBV27, the J gene TRBJ1-2, with 7 bases identical to TRBD1. Sequenced: CD8+ T cells from the margin of a lung tumor. As DNA, the CDR3 is TGTGCCAGCAGTTTCAGGGGGGGATATGGCTACACCTTC. The encoded protein is CASSFRGGYGYTF.